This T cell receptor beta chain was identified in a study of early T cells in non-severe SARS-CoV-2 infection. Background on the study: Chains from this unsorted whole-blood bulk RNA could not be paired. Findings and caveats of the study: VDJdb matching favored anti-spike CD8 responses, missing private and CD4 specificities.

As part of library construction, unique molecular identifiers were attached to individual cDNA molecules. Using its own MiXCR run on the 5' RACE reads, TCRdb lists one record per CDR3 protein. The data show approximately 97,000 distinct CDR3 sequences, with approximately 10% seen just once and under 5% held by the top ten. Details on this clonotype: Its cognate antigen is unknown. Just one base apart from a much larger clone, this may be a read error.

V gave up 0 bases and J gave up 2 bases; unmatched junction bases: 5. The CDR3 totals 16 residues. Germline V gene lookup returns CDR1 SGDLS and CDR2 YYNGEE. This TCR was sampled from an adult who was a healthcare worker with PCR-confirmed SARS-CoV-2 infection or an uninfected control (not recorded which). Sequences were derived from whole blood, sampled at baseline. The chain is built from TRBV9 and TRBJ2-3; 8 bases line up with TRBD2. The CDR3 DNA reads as TGTGCCAGCAGCGTAGTAGGACTAGCTGTCACAGATACGCAGTATTTT. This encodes CASSVVGLAVTDTQYF.